This note documents a single TCR beta chain sequence. This clone was seen only a few times. The specificity of this receptor is unknown. No much larger clone exists at a distance of one base, and base qualities are not known. Reading from cysteine to phenylalanine, the CDR3 counts 16 amino acids. Of the read, only the CDR3 DNA is kept; its 48 bases are in frame from base 1. Via the germline V gene, CDR1 is LGHNA and CDR2 YSLEER. Germline trimming amounts to 0 bases on V and 4 bases on J, with 6 as the count of junction bases outside the gene matches. Whole blood was collected in K2EDTA tubes by collaborating institutions according to the institutions' own protocols. Collaborator samples were shipped for TCRbeta analysis as frozen whole blood, isolated PBMCs, or DNA extracted from either sample type. The data stem from a study of blood T cell repertoires in COVID-19 (dated by TCRdb to the early 2020s). Regarding the research as a whole: The collaborator samples originated in the United States, Italy and Spain and spanned the acute and convalescent phases of COVID-19. Sample metadata almost always included a de-identified subject ID, COVID-19 status, age in years and sex. HLA class I and class II types, where available, came from metadata supplied by the sample provider rather than from assay-based typing. The samples were drawn from two sources: the first 160 participants of the ongoing ImmuneRACE study, and 1,200 or so subjects contributed by 6 global collaborators. Deeply sampled blood TCRbeta repertoires from subjects exposed to, actively infected with, or recovered from COVID-19 were included in the dataset. The repertoires were released in a freely available public database meant as a resource for research on the immune response to SARS-CoV-2. The prospective study material was composed of cDNA or gDNA derived from T cells, B-cell-depleted T cells, or PBMCs.

What the research found in general, with its limitations: How much clinical and demographic metadata was included differed by source and by participant, and the metadata was provided uncurated.

TCRbeta CDR3 regions were amplified from genomic DNA by means of the immunoSEQ Assay, a bias-controlled multiplex PCR. Turning to the authors' computational methods: Nucleated cell counts per sample were estimated from amplification of reference gene primers within the assay. Sequence reads were collapsed and filtered to measure the absolute abundance of every unique TCRbeta CDR3 rearrangement. Productive Simpson clonality was computed per sample as the square root of Simpson's diversity index over productive rearrangements. Here the immuneACCESS table is served through TCRdb, limited to in-frame sequences with V and J called. Missing clones are a known gap in these copies; in checked studies unresolved V genes cover under half, and the rest lacks a known reason. That table supplies the V and J calls and clone size; D and trimming were determined from the DNA. For this sample the table gives about 140,000 clones, of which approximately 85% were detected only once. The ten biggest clones cover more than 2% of the sample.

The chain employs TRBV4-3 and TRBJ2-7; TRBD1 matches 10 bases in the middle. The receptor was isolated from a human donor with acute or convalescent COVID-19. The donor label of this sample is uncertain. The sequencing sample was made of peripheral blood. This receptor has the CDR3 CASSQDLTGGWYEQYF. In nucleotides, the sequence is TGCGCCAGCAGCCAAGATTTGACAGGGGGCTGGTACGAGCAGTACTTC.